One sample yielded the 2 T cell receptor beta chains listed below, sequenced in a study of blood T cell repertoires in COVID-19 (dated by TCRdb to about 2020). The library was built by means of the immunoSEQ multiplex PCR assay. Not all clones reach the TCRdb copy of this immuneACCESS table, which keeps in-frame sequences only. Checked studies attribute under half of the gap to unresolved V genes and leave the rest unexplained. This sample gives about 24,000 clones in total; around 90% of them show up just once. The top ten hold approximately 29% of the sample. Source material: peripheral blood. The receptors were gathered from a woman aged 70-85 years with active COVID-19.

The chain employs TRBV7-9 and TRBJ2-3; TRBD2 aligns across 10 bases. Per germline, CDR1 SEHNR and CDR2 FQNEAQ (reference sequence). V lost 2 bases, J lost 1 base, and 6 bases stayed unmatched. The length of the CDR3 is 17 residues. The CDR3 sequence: CASSLIAGGLGTDTQYF. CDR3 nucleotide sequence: TGTGCCAGCAGCTTAATAGCGGGGGGCTTGGGCACAGATACGCAGTATTTT.

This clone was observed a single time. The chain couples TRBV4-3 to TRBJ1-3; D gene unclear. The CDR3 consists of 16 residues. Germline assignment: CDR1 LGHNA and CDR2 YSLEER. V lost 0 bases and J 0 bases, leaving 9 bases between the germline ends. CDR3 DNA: TGCGCCAGCAGCCAAGATTGGGCCGGCTCTGGAAACACCATATATTTT. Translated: CASSQDWAGSGNTIYF.